The present T cell receptor (beta chain) was sequenced within a study of blood T cell repertoires in COVID-19 (dated by TCRdb to about 2020). About the full investigation: Samples from collaborators originated in the United States, Italy and Spain and spanned both the acute and convalescent phases of COVID-19. The material from the prospective study consisted of cDNA or gDNA derived from T cells, B-cell-depleted T cells, or PBMCs. Subjects who had been exposed to COVID-19, were actively infected with it, or had recovered from it provided the deeply sampled blood TCRbeta repertoires that made up the dataset. A freely available public database, intended as a resource for researchers studying the immune response to SARS-CoV-2, is where the repertoires were released. Samples were obtained from the ongoing ImmuneRACE study (first 160 participants) and from 1,254 subjects provided by 6 global collaborators. A de-identified subject ID, COVID-19 status, age in years and sex were almost always included in the sample metadata. Where available, HLA class I and class II types were obtained from metadata supplied by the sample provider rather than from assay-based typing.

General study outcomes and caveats: Clinical and demographic metadata were provided uncurated, with the amount varying by source and participant.

The immunoSEQ Assay, a bias-controlled multiplex PCR, was used to amplify TCRbeta CDR3 regions from genomic DNA. In the source study's methods: The number of nucleated cells in each sample was estimated from the amplification of reference gene primers within the assay. To quantify the absolute abundance of each unique TCRbeta CDR3 rearrangement, sequence reads were collapsed and filtered. For each sample, productive Simpson clonality was calculated as the square root of Simpson's diversity index across productive rearrangements. TCRdb took this table from immuneACCESS and kept in-frame rearrangements with V and J called. Such tables lack part of the clones; where checked against another copy, unresolved V genes explain under half of the gap, and the rest is unexplained. For V, J and clone size, that table is used; D and trimming come from the DNA. This sample holds some 200,000 clones; around four fifths were observed only once. The ten most abundant clones make up 15% to 20% of the sample.

Participants in the prospective study were aged 18 to 89 years, lived in some 24 United States geographic areas, and enrolled through a virtual design. Cohort assignment in the prospective study relied on participant-reported clinical history from a screening survey and a study questionnaire. For ImmuneRACE Cohort 3, a participant was defined as recovered based on two consecutive negative NP/OP PCR tests, clearance by a healthcare professional, or resolution of symptoms. Each participant in the prospective study had whole blood, serum and a nasopharyngeal or oropharyngeal swab collected by mobile phlebotomists. Prospective study participants could optionally give additional blood draws and questionnaires over an approximately 2-month period. Prospective study blood samples were shipped either frozen or at room temperature before DNA extraction. Concerning this clone itself: Its recognized antigen is unknown. There are no base qualities to consult, and no much larger clone falls within one base.

The source material was PBMCs or T cells enriched from blood (not recorded which). The sequence was collected from a woman between 45 and 60 years old who had recovered from COVID-19.

The CDR3 reads CASSVVSGSSTDTQYF. DNA sequence: TGTGCCAGCAGCGTAGTTAGCGGGAGTAGCACAGATACGCAGTATTTT. This chain joins TRBV9 to TRBJ2-3, and 9 bases in between align with TRBD2. Taken from the germline V gene, the CDR1 and CDR2 loops are SGDLS and YYNGEE. V lost 0 bases and J lost 0 bases, and the count of bases not matched to a germline gene is 2. Including cysteine and phenylalanine, the CDR3 has 16 amino acids. Just the 48-base CDR3 DNA is kept, in frame starting at base 1.